This TCR beta chain was retrieved from a study of vaccination and CD4 T cells after COVID-19. Time point described: late sampling 161 to 241 days after vaccination in three convalescent patients. Treatment: approximately 9-day PBMC culture with coronavirus spike peptide pools or control peptides (ViraFEST assay). After expanding antigen-specific T cells with peptide pools, ViraFEST sequenced their TCRs. Culture of 2 million to 2.5 million PBMCs per well took place with roughly 10 IU/ml IL-2 and 10 ug/ml peptide pools. Sequencing of cultured CD4+ T cell DNA used the Oncomine TCR Beta short-read assay. Genomic DNA was taken out of cultured CD4+ T cells by extraction. TCRdb independently ran MiXCR on the PCR reads; one entry per CDR3 protein. Here the sample spans about 17,000 distinct CDR3 sequences, around 52% being singletons. On this clonotype: Its target is unknown.

The TCR comes from a human donor who had recovered from COVID-19. This specimen was CD4+ T cells from blood, cultured in vitro, taken about 7 months after SARS-CoV-2 vaccination.

Written as DNA, the CDR3 is TGTGCCAGCAGCTTAGTTCCAAACACTGAAGCTTTCTTT. It encodes CASSLVPNTEAFF. The chain couples TRBV7-3 to TRBJ1-1; no clear D. V lost 2 bases and J lost 2, with 6 bases in between. Germline CDR1 SGHTA, CDR2 FQGTGA. This CDR3 spans 13 amino acids.